Following are 3 T cell receptor beta chains from one sample sequenced in a study of CD8+ T cells in alopecia areata. RNA extraction and reverse transcription yielded cDNA as sequencing template. The repertoire was sequenced with immunoSEQ multiplex PCR; TCRdb's copy has only in-frame clones and lacks some. Of 120,000 to 150,000 clones in the sample, roughly 58% were seen once. The sample was CD8+ T cells sorted from blood. The receptor set was obtained from a human donor in good health.

The genes are TRBV5-4 and TRBJ2-7; TRBD2 agrees at 13 bases. This CDR3 spans 16 amino acids. Unmatched junction bases numbered 9, after V lost 2 bases and J lost 7 bases. Germline CDR1 is SGHNT and CDR2 is YYREEE (reference sequence). For the CDR3, the DNA is TGTGCCAGCAGCTTCGCCACACTAGCGGGAGGGCGGGAGCAGTACTTC. It is translated as CASSFATLAGGREQYF.

V and J are TRBV7-9 and TRBJ2-1; TRBD1 matches at 8 bases. Germline CDR1 and CDR2: SEHNR and FQNEAQ (reference sequence). The CDR3 extends over 11 amino acids. The V and J ends lost 5 bases and 9 bases, in that order; junction bases with no gene match: 0. CDR3 protein: CASSTGGEQFF. For the CDR3, the DNA is TGTGCCAGCAGCACAGGGGGTGAGCAGTTCTTC.

This clone was counted a few times. The chain couples TRBV27 to TRBJ2-7; tentatively, D is TRBD1 or TRBD2 (5 bases each). This CDR3 is built from 13 residues. Germline CDR1 is MNHEY and CDR2 is SMNVEV (reference sequence). Trimming removed 8 bases at V and 1 base at J, with 12 bases between. The CDR3 nucleotides are TGTGCCAGCGGGGACGGTGGTTCCTACGAGCAGTACTTC. Protein: CASGDGGSYEQYF.